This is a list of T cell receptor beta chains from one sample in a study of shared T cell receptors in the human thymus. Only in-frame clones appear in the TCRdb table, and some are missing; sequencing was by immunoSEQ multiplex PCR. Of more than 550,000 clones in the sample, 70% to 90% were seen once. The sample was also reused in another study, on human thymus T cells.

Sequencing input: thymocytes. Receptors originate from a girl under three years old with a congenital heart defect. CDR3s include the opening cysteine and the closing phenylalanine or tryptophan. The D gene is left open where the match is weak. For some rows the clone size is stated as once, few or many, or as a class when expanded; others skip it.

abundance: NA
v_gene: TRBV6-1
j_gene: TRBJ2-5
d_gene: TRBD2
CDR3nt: TGTGCCAGCAGTGATTGTAGCGGGGATCGTCCTGGGACCCAGTACTTC
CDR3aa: CASSDCSGDRPGTQYF

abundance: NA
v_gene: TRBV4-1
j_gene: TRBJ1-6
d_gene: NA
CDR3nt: TGCGCCAGCAGCCAAGATGGCTCGGCTCTGGGGGGGCAATCCTATAATTCACCCCTCCACTTT
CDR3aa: CASSQDGSALGGQSYNSPLHF

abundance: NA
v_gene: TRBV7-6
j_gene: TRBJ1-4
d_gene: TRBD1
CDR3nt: TGTGCCAGCAGCCCTAGACAGGGGGGAATCGAAAAACTGTTTTTT
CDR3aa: CASSPRQGGIEKLFF

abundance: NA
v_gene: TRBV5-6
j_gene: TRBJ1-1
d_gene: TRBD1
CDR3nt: TGTGCCAGCAGCTTGGGCGTCAGGGGGCGAGCCACTGAAGCTTTCTTT
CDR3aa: CASSLGVRGRATEAFF

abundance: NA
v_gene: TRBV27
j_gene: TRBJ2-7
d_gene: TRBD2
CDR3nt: TGTGCCAGCCAAATACTAGCGGGGGCCTTCTACGAGCAGTACTTC
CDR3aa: CASQILAGAFYEQYF

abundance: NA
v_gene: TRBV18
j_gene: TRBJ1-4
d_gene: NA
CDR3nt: TGTGCCAGCTCACCCCCAGGGGCCGGACGTGAAAAACTGTTTTTT
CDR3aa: CASSPPGAGREKLFF

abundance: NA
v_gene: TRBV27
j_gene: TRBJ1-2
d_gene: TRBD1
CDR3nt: TGTGCCAGCAGTCCATCTGACGCGAGGGACAGGGGTAAACAGGGCTACACCTTC
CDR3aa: CASSPSDARDRGKQGYTF

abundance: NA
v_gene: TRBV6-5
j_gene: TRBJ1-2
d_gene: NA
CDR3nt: TGTGCCAGCAGTTACTCGGGCCCTAGGGGTGGCTACACCTTC
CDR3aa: CASSYSGPRGGYTF

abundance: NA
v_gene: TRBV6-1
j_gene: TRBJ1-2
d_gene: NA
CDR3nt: TGTGCCAGCAGGATCGGACAGAATGGCTACACCTTC
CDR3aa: CASRIGQNGYTF

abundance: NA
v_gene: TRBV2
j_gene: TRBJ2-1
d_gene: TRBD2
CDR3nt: TGTGCCAGCAACGGAGGCCTAGCGGGGGACAATGAGCAGTTCTTC
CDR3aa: CASNGGLAGDNEQFF

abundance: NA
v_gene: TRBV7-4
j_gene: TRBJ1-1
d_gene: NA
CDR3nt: TGTGCCAGCAGCTTACATGGGGCACGGACTGAAGCTTTCTTT
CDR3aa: CASSLHGARTEAFF

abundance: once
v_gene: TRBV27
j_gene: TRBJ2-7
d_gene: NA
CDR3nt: TGTGCCAGCAGTTTACGACAGAACTACGAGAAGTACTTC
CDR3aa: CASSLRQNYEKYF

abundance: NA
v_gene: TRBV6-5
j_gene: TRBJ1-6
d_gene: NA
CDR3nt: TGTGCCAGCGGGGAAGGGGATGGCTATAATTCCCCCCTCCACTTT
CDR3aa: CASGEGDGYNSPLHF

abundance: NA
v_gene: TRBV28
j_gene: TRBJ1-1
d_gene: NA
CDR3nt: TGTGCCAGCAGTTTAGGAGGGGACAACACTGAAGCTTTCTTT
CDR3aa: CASSLGGDNTEAFF

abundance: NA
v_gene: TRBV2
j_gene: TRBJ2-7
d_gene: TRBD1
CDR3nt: TGTGCCAGCAGTGAAGGTGGGACAGGAACCTACGAGCAGTACTTC
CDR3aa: CASSEGGTGTYEQYF

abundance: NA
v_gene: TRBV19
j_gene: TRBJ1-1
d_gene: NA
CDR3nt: TGTGCCAGTAGTATAGGCGGGTCCATAACTGAAGCTTTCTTT
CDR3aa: CASSIGGSITEAFF

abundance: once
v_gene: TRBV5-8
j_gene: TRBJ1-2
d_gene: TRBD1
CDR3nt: TGTGCCAGCAGCTGCCGGGACAGGGGGCCTTATGGCTACACCTTC
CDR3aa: CASSCRDRGPYGYTF

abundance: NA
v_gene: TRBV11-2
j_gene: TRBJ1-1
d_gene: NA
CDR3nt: TGTGCCAGCAGACAACGTGAAGCTTTCTTT
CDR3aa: CASRQREAFF

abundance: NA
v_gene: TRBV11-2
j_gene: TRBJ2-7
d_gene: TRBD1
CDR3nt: TGTGCCAGCAGCCACGGGACAGCATCCTACGAGCAGTACTTC
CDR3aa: CASSHGTASYEQYF

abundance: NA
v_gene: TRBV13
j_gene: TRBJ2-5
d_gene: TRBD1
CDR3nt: TGTGCCAGCACCGGACAGGGCCAAGAGACCCAGTACTTC
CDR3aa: CASTGQGQETQYF

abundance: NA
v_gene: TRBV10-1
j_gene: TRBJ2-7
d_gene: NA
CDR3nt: TGCGCCAGCAGTTCTGCCTACGAGCAGTACTTC
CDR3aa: CASSSAYEQYF

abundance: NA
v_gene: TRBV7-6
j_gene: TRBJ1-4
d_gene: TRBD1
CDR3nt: TGTGCCAGCAGCTTAATAACAGGGGGCGTCGAAGCTAATGAAAAACTGTTTTTT
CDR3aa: CASSLITGGVEANEKLFF

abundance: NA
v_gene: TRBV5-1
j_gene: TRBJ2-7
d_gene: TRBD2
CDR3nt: TGCGCCAGCAGCTTGTGTCGCGGGGGGCCCCTGTTTCGGCAGTACTTC
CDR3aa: CASSLCRGGPLFRQYF

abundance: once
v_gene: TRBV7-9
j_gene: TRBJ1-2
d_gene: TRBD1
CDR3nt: TGTGCCAGCAGCAACAGGGGAAATGGCTACACCTTC
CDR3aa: CASSNRGNGYTF